These 23 T cell receptor beta chains originate from one sample sequenced in a study of cytomegalovirus exposure and HLA in healthy donors. The PCR was carried out with 60 Vbeta primers and 13 Jbeta primers. Clones were read by immunoSEQ multiplex PCR, and TCRdb kept only the in-frame ones, dropping some. The sample has roughly 100,000 clones, approximately 66% seen once. Material: PBMCs. Every receptor here comes from a woman aged 45-60 years in good health and CMV-seronegative.

This clone has just a few counts. The chain has TRBV7-9 and TRBJ1-5; D gene uncertain. The CDR3 consists of 17 residues. V was cut by 1 base and J by 0 bases, with 13 bases left in between. Germline CDR1 SEHNR, CDR2 FQNEAQ (reference sequence). The CDR3 bases are TGTGCCAGCAGCTTAGATCTTTCGGGGAATAGCAATCAGCCCCAGCATTTT. Its translation: CASSLDLSGNSNQPQHF.

This chain links TRBV7-2 with TRBJ2-7; 9 bases are shared with TRBD2. Germline CDR1 reads SGHTA; CDR2 reads FQGNSA. The CDR3 length is 14 residues. The J segment lost 3 bases and the V segment lost 7 bases, leaving 7 bases of the junction unmatched. The DNA for the CDR3 is TGTGCCAGCAAGGCGGGAGGGTCGCGCTACGAGCAGTACTTC. As protein: CASKAGGSRYEQYF.

The chain links TRBV28 to TRBJ2-1, with 10 bases that match TRBD2. With V trimmed by 6 bases and J by 0 bases, 23 bases remained unmatched. Germline CDR1 and CDR2: MDHEN and SYDVKM. The CDR3 sequence is 22 residues long. CDR3 protein: CASSQRPWTSGRPESSYNEQFF. The CDR3 DNA reads TGTGCCAGCAGCCAAAGGCCCTGGACTAGCGGACGTCCGGAGAGCTCCTACAATGAGCAGTTCTTC.

This clone was picked up a small number of times. The chain employs TRBV6-5 and TRBJ1-1; D remains unclear. CDR3 length: 14 residues. The germline gives CDR1 MNHEY, CDR2 SVGAGI. V was cut by 7 bases and J by 7 bases, with 19 bases left in between. CDR3 sequence: CASTTAVLGGEAFF. DNA of the CDR3: TGTGCCAGCACCACCGCAGTATTGGGAGGTGAAGCTTTCTTT.

This clone was counted between two and nine times. This rearrangement joins TRBV6-1 to TRBJ1-1; D is ambiguous. Germline assignment: CDR1 MNHNS and CDR2 SASEGT. This CDR3 is built from 14 residues. V lost 6 bases and J 3 bases, leaving 14 bases between the germline ends. For the CDR3, the DNA is TGTGCCAGCAGATTGTCGACTGTCGACACTGAAGCTTTCTTT. Translated: CASRLSTVDTEAFF.

The rearrangement joins TRBV4-2 to TRBJ1-1; 7 bases align to TRBD1. Trimming took 1 base from V and 3 from J; bases not matched to a gene: 5. In germline, CDR1 is LGHNA, CDR2 YNFKEQ. This CDR3 contains 15 residues. The CDR3 region has the DNA TGTGCCAGCAGCCAAGGGACAGGCGGTCACACTGAAGCTTTCTTT. This translates into CASSQGTGGHTEAFF.

The rearrangement uses TRBV11-2 and TRBJ2-1; possibly TRBD1 for D (6 bases). Between the trimmed V and J ends, which lost 2 bases and 7 bases, there was a span of 24 bases. Germline V gives CDR1 SGHAT, CDR2 FQNNGV. This CDR3 has 18 residues. The CDR3 DNA reads as TGTGCCAGCAGCTTATTTTCACAGGGCCCCCTGGTCACTAATGAGCAGTTCTTC. Translating gives CASSLFSQGPLVTNEQFF.

CDR3: CASSTIADTQYF. The DNA of the CDR3 is TGTGCCAGTAGCACCATAGCAGATACGCAGTATTTT. This chain uses TRBV19 with TRBJ2-3; no clear D. The CDR3 length is 12 residues. Per the germline V gene, CDR1 is LNHDA and CDR2 is SQIVND (reference sequence). The V end was cut by 6 bases, the J end by 4 bases, with 8 bases between.

This chain connects TRBV2 to TRBJ2-1, with D perhaps TRBD2 (6 bases). Germline V lookup: CDR1 SNHLY, CDR2 FYNNEI. Trimming stripped 0 bases from V and 13 bases from J, with 16 bases between. This CDR3 has 14 residues. This CDR3 is CASSEAVRLGGQFF. The CDR3 bases are TGTGCCAGCAGTGAAGCGGTTAGACTAGGTGGACAGTTCTTC.

This chain uses TRBV7-2 with TRBJ2-3, with 14 bases fitting TRBD2. Germline loops: CDR1 SGHTA, CDR2 FQGNSA. Losses at the gene ends were 3 bases for V and 7 bases for J; bases not matched to a gene: 12. The CDR3 runs 18 residues. This CDR3 reads CASSFTGTSGGSLYTQYF. The CDR3 DNA reads TGTGCCAGCAGCTTTACCGGGACTAGCGGGGGTTCCCTTTATACGCAGTATTTT.

The V call is TRBV29-1, the J call TRBJ2-7; TRBD2 matches 13 bases. V shed 7 bases, J shed 6 bases, and the junction held 6 bases outside the gene matches. Per germline, CDR1 SQVTM and CDR2 ANQGSEA. The CDR3 sequence is 13 residues long. Here the CDR3 DNA reads TGCAGCGGTGGACTAGCGGGAGTATCCGAGCAGTACTTC. Translated, it gives CSGGLAGVSEQYF.

J is TRBJ2-7 and V is TRBV5-1; 11 bases match TRBD2. Germline V gene lookup returns CDR1 SGHRS and CDR2 YFSETQ. CDR3 length: 18 amino acids. V shed 2 bases, J shed 1 base, and the junction held 11 bases outside the gene matches. The CDR3 protein is CASSFLAGGGTGSYEQYF. The CDR3 DNA follows: TGCGCCAGCAGCTTTTTAGCGGGAGGGGGGACTGGGTCCTACGAGCAGTACTTC.

The V call is TRBV4-2, the J call TRBJ2-3, with D perhaps matching TRBD2 (7 bases). Trimming pared 4 bases from V and 2 bases from J, leaving 13 bases between. CDR1 LGHNA and CDR2 YNFKEQ come from the germline V gene. The CDR3 sequence is 15 residues long. CDR3 protein: CASSRGGHNTDTQYF. DNA for the CDR3: TGTGCCAGCAGCCGGGGGGGGCACAACACAGATACGCAGTATTTT.

This clone was seen a few times. DNA for the CDR3: TGTGCCAGCAGCTCGCCGGGACTAGCGGGCACCGGGGAGCTGTTTTTT. This encodes CASSSPGLAGTGELFF. The chain combines TRBV7-6 with TRBJ2-2, with TRBD2 identical over 12 bases. Germline lookup yields CDR1 SGHVS and CDR2 FNYEAQ. After removal of 4 bases from V and 4 bases from J, the junction contained 4 bases not matched to a gene. The CDR3 length is 16 residues.

This clone was detected a few times. The J gene is TRBJ2-2, the V gene TRBV11-2, with 7 bases identical to TRBD2. Trimming removed 3 bases from V and 4 bases from J; junction bases left unmatched: 2. Germline V gene lookup returns CDR1 SGHAT and CDR2 FQNNGV. The CDR3 has 14 residues. The CDR3, as DNA: TGTGCCAGCAGCTTGGGGGGGAGCACCGGGGAGCTGTTTTTT. As protein: CASSLGGSTGELFF.

In this sample, this clone turned up a few times. The chain uses TRBV5-1 and TRBJ2-1, with 7 bases lining up with TRBD2. Germline CDR1 reads SGHRS; CDR2 reads YFSETQ. Trimming removed 1 base from V and 3 bases from J; junction bases left unmatched: 4. The CDR3 sequence is 15 residues long. This CDR3 reads CASSLSAGVYNEQFF. In nucleotides, the CDR3 is TGCGCCAGCAGCTTGAGCGCGGGGGTCTACAATGAGCAGTTCTTC.

V gene TRBV11-2 combines with J gene TRBJ2-1, with 7 bases aligning to TRBD2. The CDR3 sequence is 14 residues long. CDR1 SGHAT and CDR2 FQNNGV come from the germline V gene. V was pared by 5 bases and J by 4 bases, with 5 bases of the junction left unmatched. The CDR3 loop reads CASSVGGRYNEQFF. In nucleotides, the CDR3 is TGTGCCAGCAGCGTGGGGGGGAGGTACAATGAGCAGTTCTTC.

V gene TRBV7-2 combines with J gene TRBJ1-4, with TRBD1 identical over 10 bases. The CDR3 is made up of 13 amino acids. The V gene end was trimmed by 5 bases and the J gene end by 7 bases; junction bases not matched to a gene: 1. Germline CDR1 reads SGHTA; CDR2 reads FQGNSA. Here the CDR3 reads CASSRDRGEKLFF. DNA of the CDR3: TGTGCCAGCAGCCGGGACAGGGGTGAAAAACTGTTTTTT.

This clone appeared a few times. The V call is TRBV11-2, the J call TRBJ2-5; 9 nucleotides line up with TRBD2. The germline gives CDR1 SGHAT, CDR2 FQNNGV. Losses at the gene ends were 6 bases for V and 4 bases for J; bases not matched to a gene: 6. The CDR3 consists of 14 residues. The CDR3 loop is CASRFSGSRETQYF. In DNA form, the CDR3 reads TGTGCCAGCAGGTTTAGCGGGAGTCGAGAGACCCAGTACTTC.

V is TRBV6-6 and J is TRBJ1-6, with D tentatively TRBD1 (6 bases). CDR1 MNHNY and CDR2 SVGAGI come from the germline V gene (reference sequence). Deletions cut 0 bases from V and 9 bases from J, with 12 bases between. This CDR3 region has 15 residues. The CDR3, as DNA: TGTGCCAGCAGTTACTCTAAGGGGGAAACTTCACCCCTCCACTTT. Translated: CASSYSKGETSPLHF.

This clone came up once. V gene TRBV5-6 combines with J gene TRBJ2-5, with unresolved D. The germline CDR1 and CDR2 sequences are SGHDT and YYEEEE. V lost 1 base, J lost 4 bases, and 8 bases lay in between. The CDR3 contains 13 residues. The CDR3 nucleotides are TGTGCCAGCAGCTTGCCGCCAGGAGAGACCCAGTACTTC. This translates into CASSLPPGETQYF.

The chain employs TRBV5-1 and TRBJ2-3; TRBD1 matches 7 bases. The V gene end was trimmed by 7 bases and the J gene end by 2 bases; junction bases not matched to a gene: 7. The germline CDR1 and CDR2 sequences are SGHRS and YFSETQ. The CDR3 length is 14 residues. This chain's CDR3 is CASCSGTDTDTQYF. CDR3 in DNA: TGCGCCAGCTGCTCTGGGACAGACACAGATACGCAGTATTTT. The complete variable domain, with remaining parts taken from reference TRBV5-1 and TRBJ2-3, reads KAGVTQTPRYLIKTRGQQVTLSCSPISGHRSVSWYQQTPGQGLQFLFEYFSETQRNKGNFPGRFSGRQFSNSRSEMNVSTLELGDSALYLCASCSGTDTDTQYFGPGTRLTVL.

This clone was observed a handful of times. This chain links TRBV11-2 with TRBJ2-7; D not resolved. Germline V gene data show CDR1 as SGHAT and CDR2 as FQNNGV. Trimming took off 5 bases at V and 0 bases at J, with 23 bases between the two ends. The CDR3 loop spans 18 amino acids. Here the CDR3 reads CASSRWSIRFLASYEQYF. The CDR3 region has the DNA TGTGCCAGCAGCCGTTGGTCAATCAGGTTTTTGGCCTCCTACGAGCAGTACTTC.